This passage covers 20 T cell receptor beta chains from one sample sequenced in a study of low-dose radiotherapy and immunotherapy resistance in tumors. Primers targeting TRAV and TRBV primed first-strand cDNA, covering alpha and beta chains. TCR amplification ran roughly 20 PCR cycles using constant-region and V-primer adapter primers. One entry per CDR3 protein results from TCRdb running MiXCR on the reads. Among tens of thousands of distinct CDR3 sequences listed, less than 25% were seen once. As for time point: after trial treatment. Treatment noted: LDRT plus nivolumab, ipilimumab, low-dose cyclophosphamide and aspirin (RACIN trial). The sample was PBMCs, taken after low-dose radiotherapy plus immunotherapy. These receptors all come from a female donor with ovarian cancer.

This clonotype appeared many times. The V call is TRBV28, the J call TRBJ1-2; D is uncertain. The germline gives CDR1 MDHEN, CDR2 SYDVKM. Trimming shortened V by 5 bases and J by 0 bases, and 13 bases separated the two germline ends. The CDR3 covers 15 residues. The CDR3 region is CASSTPGKANYGYTF. CDR3 coding DNA: TGTGCCAGCAGTACTCCCGGCAAAGCTAACTATGGCTACACCTTC.

This clonotype was detected only a few times. V is TRBV5-1 and J is TRBJ2-7; possible D gene TRBD1, 5 bases. The V end was cut by 0 bases, the J end by 2 bases, with 12 bases between. The CDR3 has 15 amino acids. CDR1 and CDR2 (germline): SGHRS, YFSETQ. The CDR3 here is CASSLGGEGTYEQYF. CDR3 sequence (DNA): TGCGCCAGCAGCTTGGGGGGCGAAGGGACCTACGAGCAGTACTTC.

In its sample, this clonotype was seen once. A far bigger clonotype differs at one base, so this is likely a read error. The J gene is TRBJ2-7, the V gene TRBV6-4; D perhaps matches TRBD1 (5 bases). Germline-derived CDR1 and CDR2 are MRHNA and SNTAGT. Trimming stripped 3 bases from V and 7 bases from J, with 13 bases between. The CDR3 runs 13 residues. In DNA, the CDR3 is TGTGCCAGCAGTGAGGACACCTACAATGAGCAGTACTTC. Translation: CASSEDTYNEQYF.

This clonotype was seen repeatedly, ten times or more. The chain combines TRBV29-1 with TRBJ2-5; 8 bases are a match to TRBD1. There are 12 residues in the CDR3. Germline V CDR1 and CDR2: SQVTM, ANQGSEA. V gave up 5 bases and J gave up 5 bases; unmatched junction bases: 4. CDR3 sequence reads: CSVRRGRETQYF. CDR3 DNA sequence: TGCAGCGTTCGCAGGGGGCGGGAGACCCAGTACTTC.

There are many counts of this clonotype. The V gene is TRBV20-1, the J gene TRBJ2-7; 8 bases fit TRBD2. This CDR3 is built from 13 residues. Per the germline V gene, CDR1 is DFQATT and CDR2 is SNEGSKA (reference sequence). Trimming removed 3 bases from V and 0 bases from J; junction bases left unmatched: 1. The CDR3 sequence: CSARTSDSYEQYF. Written as DNA, the CDR3 is TGCAGTGCTAGGACTAGCGACTCCTACGAGCAGTACTTC.

This clonotype was seen only a few times. The rearrangement uses TRBV12-3 or TRBV12-4 and TRBJ2-2; 7 bases line up with TRBD1. The V segment lost 8 bases and the J segment 0 bases; nucleotides outside the gene matches: 0. CDR3 length: 13 amino acids. CDR3 bases: TGTGCCAGCGGACAGGCGAACACCGGGGAGCTGTTTTTT. It specifies CASGQANTGELFF.

The chain links TRBV3-1 to TRBJ1-2; D may be TRBD1 (5 bases). Germline values: CDR1 LGHDT, CDR2 YNNKEL (reference sequence). The CDR3 contains 15 residues. Trimming removed 2 bases at V and 2 bases at J, with 12 bases between. CDR3: CASSQSQGGNYGYTF. The CDR3 DNA reads TGTGCCAGCAGCCAATCCCAGGGCGGGAACTATGGCTACACCTTC. The full variable domain, rest sourced from reference TRBV3-1 and TRBJ1-2, is DTAVSQTPKYLVTQMGNDKSIKCEQNLGHDTMYWYKQDSKKFLKIMFSYNNKELIINETVPNRFSPKSPDKAHLNLHINSLELGDSAVYFCASSQSQGGNYGYTFGSGTRLTVV.

This clonotype was counted ten times or more. The V call is TRBV30, the J call TRBJ1-1; D unresolved. Trimming took 0 bases from V and 1 from J, leaving 6 bases between them. The CDR3 is 13 residues long. Looked up from germline, CDR1 is GTSNPN and CDR2 is SVGIG (reference sequence). This CDR3 reads CAWSVLGNTEAFF. The CDR3 nucleotides read TGTGCCTGGAGTGTACTAGGGAACACTGAAGCTTTCTTT.

Many counts were recorded for this clonotype. V and J are TRBV6-5 and TRBJ2-1; D is possibly TRBD2 (5 bases). Germline V gene sequence: CDR1 MNHEY, CDR2 SVGAGI. V gave up 6 bases and J gave up 3 bases, with 9 bases separating them. CDR3 length: 13 amino acids. The CDR3 protein is CASSFGDYNEQFF. CDR3 bases: TGTGCCAGCAGCTTCGGGGACTACAATGAGCAGTTCTTC.

This clonotype was recorded at least ten times. This sequence joins TRBV6-5 and TRBJ2-1; TRBD1 aligns across 9 bases. J lost 7 bases, V lost 4 bases, and 8 bases had no gene match. Germline V gives CDR1 MNHEY, CDR2 SVGAGI. This CDR3 region has 15 residues. The CDR3 region has the DNA TGTGCCAGCAGTTCCGCCGGGACAGGGTGGAATGAGCAGTTCTTC. Protein sequence: CASSSAGTGWNEQFF.

This clonotype was recorded many times. V is TRBV20-1 and J is TRBJ2-7, with 10 positions matching TRBD2. The CDR3 is made up of 14 amino acids. After removal of 5 bases from V and 0 bases from J, the junction contained 4 bases not matched to a gene. The germline V gene has CDR1 DFQATT and CDR2 SNEGSKA (reference sequence). The DNA of the CDR3 is TGCAGTGCTTCTAGCGGGGGCCCCTCCTACGAGCAGTACTTC. It yields the protein CSASSGGPSYEQYF.

This clonotype was detected ten times or more. The V gene is TRBV12-3 or TRBV12-4, the J gene TRBJ1-4, with D possibly TRBD1 on 6 matching bases. This CDR3 has 16 amino acids. V was pared by 4 bases and J by 0 bases, with 12 bases between. CDR3 protein: CASSYRVRATNEKLFF. CDR3 bases: TGTGCCAGCAGTTACAGGGTCCGCGCAACTAATGAAAAACTGTTTTTT.

This clonotype occurred many times. The V call is TRBV4-1, the J call TRBJ2-1; 9 bases match TRBD2. The CDR3 extends over 16 amino acids. The J segment lost 7 bases and the V segment lost 1 base, leaving 8 bases of the junction unmatched. CDR1 and CDR2 from the germline V gene are MGHRA and YSYEKL. This CDR3 reads CASSQGGLAGKNEQFF. The CDR3 nucleotides read TGCGCCAGCAGCCAAGGAGGGCTAGCGGGAAAAAATGAGCAGTTCTTC.

This clonotype has ten or more counts. V gene TRBV20-1 combines with J gene TRBJ2-1; 7 bases fit TRBD2. Germline values: CDR1 DFQATT, CDR2 SNEGSKA (reference sequence). V was pared by 0 bases and J by 0 bases, with 5 bases of the junction left unmatched. The CDR3 length is 16 residues. The CDR3: CSARDVGGDSYNEQFF. The CDR3 DNA reads TGCAGTGCTAGAGACGTGGGGGGGGACTCCTACAATGAGCAGTTCTTC.

This clonotype was recorded at least ten times. The gene calls are TRBV2 and TRBJ2-1; D not certain. CDR3 length equals 11 residues. V was shortened by 9 bases and J by 3 bases, with 6 bases between the two germline ends. Germline loops: CDR1 SNHLY, CDR2 FYNNEI. The CDR3 here is CASLDYNEQFF. CDR3 nucleotide sequence: TGTGCCAGTCTAGACTACAATGAGCAGTTCTTC.

This clonotype was counted at least ten times. The chain couples TRBV7-8 to TRBJ2-7; D gene ambiguous. The CDR3 has 12 residues. Germline CDR1 is SGHVS and CDR2 is FQNEAQ. Trimming took off 5 bases at V and 4 bases at J, with 9 bases between the two ends. CDR3 region: CASSVTRYEQYF. In nucleotides, the CDR3 is TGTGCCAGCAGCGTTACCCGTTACGAGCAGTACTTC.

This chain links TRBV24-1 with TRBJ2-1; 11 positions agree with TRBD1. Germline V gene lookup returns CDR1 KGHDR and CDR2 SFDVKD. This CDR3 spans 15 amino acids. Unmatched junction bases numbered 5, after V lost 5 bases and J lost 6 bases. The CDR3: CATSVSGTGGNEQFF. The CDR3 DNA reads TGTGCCACCAGTGTCTCCGGGACAGGGGGCAATGAGCAGTTCTTC.

This clonotype has a count of ten or more. The chain carries TRBV7-6 and TRBJ1-4; D perhaps matches TRBD1 (5 bases). CDR1 SGHVS and CDR2 FNYEAQ come from the germline V gene. Trimming removed 5 bases at V and 4 bases at J, with 11 bases between. The CDR3 contains 14 residues. The CDR3 reads CASSLGRNNEKLFF. The CDR3 DNA is TGTGCCAGCAGCCTGGGGCGGAATAATGAAAAACTGTTTTTT.

The chain carries TRBV20-1 and TRBJ2-1, with 8 bases lining up with TRBD2. The CDR3 totals 14 residues. Germline-derived CDR1 and CDR2 are DFQATT and SNEGSKA (reference sequence). With 3 bases clipped from V and 6 bases from J, the junction kept 7 bases outside the gene matches. This CDR3 is CSARRSGSPNEQFF. CDR3 bases: TGCAGTGCTAGGCGGAGCGGGAGCCCCAATGAGCAGTTCTTC.

This clonotype has at least ten counts. The genes are TRBV5-4 and TRBJ1-2; D may be TRBD1 (5 bases). Germline CDR1 SGHNT, CDR2 YYREEE (reference sequence). The length of the CDR3 is 15 residues. Trimming removed 1 base from V and 3 bases from J, with 13 bases in between. CDR3 DNA sequence: TGTGCCAGCAGCTTGTCGGGTTTGGGGGACTATGGCTACACCTTC. Translation: CASSLSGLGDYGYTF. Variable domain in full (rest from reference TRBV5-4 and TRBJ1-2): ETGVTQSPTHLIKTRGQQVTLRCSSQSGHNTVSWYQQALGQGPQFIFQYYREEENGRGNFPPRFSGLQFPNYSSELNVNALELDDSALYLCASSLSGLGDYGYTFGSGTRLTVV.